Below are 22 T cell receptor beta chains sequenced from a single sample in a study of graft-versus-host responses after intestinal transplantation (dated by TCRdb to 2020 to 2022). The library was obtained by the immunoSEQ multiplex PCR assay. Held by TCRdb, this immuneACCESS table contains in-frame sequences only and omits some clones. Under half of the omission traces to an unresolved V gene where checked; the cause of the rest is unknown. This sample lists fewer than 100,000 clones; 86% were detected once. Of the sample, under 1.5% falls within the top ten clones. This specimen was PBMCs, taken 255 days after intestinal transplant. The receptors come from a human patient who received an intestinal transplant, so some T cells may come from the graft donor.

The chain uses TRBV6-5 and TRBJ2-1; 12 bases match TRBD2. The V segment lost 5 bases and the J segment 7 bases; nucleotides outside the gene matches: 6. Looked up from germline, CDR1 is MNHEY and CDR2 is SVGAGI. The CDR3 length is 15 residues. The CDR3: CASSPGLAGKNEQFF. CDR3 nucleotides: TGTGCCAGCAGTCCGGGACTAGCGGGTAAGAATGAGCAGTTCTTC.

The rearrangement joins TRBV6-5 to TRBJ2-7, with a possible D match to TRBD1 (5 bases). Germline assignment: CDR1 MNHEY and CDR2 SVGAGI. The CDR3 has 14 amino acids. The V end lost 4 bases, the J end lost 2 bases, and 12 bases lay between the germline ends. The CDR3 nucleotides read TGTGCCAGCAGTTCTGCGACAGTTCCCTACGAGCAGTACTTC. It is translated as CASSSATVPYEQYF.

The rearrangement links TRBV28 to TRBJ1-1; TRBD1 matches 7 bases. J lost 2 bases, V lost 6 bases, and 9 bases had no gene match. CDR1 and CDR2 (germline): MDHEN, SYDVKM. This CDR3 is 15 amino acids long. The CDR3 is CASRAQGWGNTEAFF. CDR3 coding DNA: TGTGCCAGCAGGGCACAGGGGTGGGGTAACACTGAAGCTTTCTTT.

This clone appeared a few times. The genes are TRBV6-1 and TRBJ2-7, with 7 bases lining up with TRBD1. V lost 7 bases, J lost 2 bases, and 5 bases stayed unmatched. The V gene's germline CDR1 is MNHNS and CDR2 SASEGT. This CDR3 contains 13 residues. The CDR3 reads CASTLQGAYEQYF. In nucleotides, the CDR3 is TGTGCCAGCACCCTCCAGGGGGCCTACGAGCAGTACTTC.

The chain employs TRBV7-9 and TRBJ1-2; 10 bases match TRBD1. Trimming took 4 bases from V and 7 from J; bases not matched to a gene: 9. CDR1 SEHNR and CDR2 FQNEAQ come from the germline V gene (reference sequence). This CDR3 has 15 residues. In DNA form, the CDR3 reads TGTGCCAGCAGCTCAATCGACAGGGGGCCATCTGGCTACACCTTC. Encoded protein: CASSSIDRGPSGYTF.

This clone counts as medium-sized (0.01 to 0.1%). The chain has TRBV7-3 and TRBJ2-7; 7 bases line up with TRBD1. V lost 5 bases to trimming and J lost 5 bases; unmatched junction nucleotides: 12. The germline CDR1 and CDR2 sequences are SGHTA and FQGTGA. The CDR3 extends over 15 amino acids. The DNA of the CDR3 is TGTGCCAGCAGCCACCCAACAGGGGAAAGGGACGAGCAGTACTTC. This translates into CASSHPTGERDEQYF.

The chain couples TRBV5-1 to TRBJ2-2; D perhaps matches TRBD2 (6 bases). The germline V gene has CDR1 SGHRS and CDR2 YFSETQ. The CDR3 consists of 15 residues. V lost 4 bases to trimming and J lost 1 base, with 11 bases between them. The CDR3 loop is CASSGRTKNTGELFF. The CDR3 DNA reads as TGCGCCAGCAGCGGGCGGACTAAGAACACCGGGGAGCTGTTTTTT.

The V call is TRBV28, the J call TRBJ1-5; no reliable D call. This CDR3 is built from 15 residues. Trimming left V 3 bases short and J 1 base short, with 10 bases between. Germline V CDR1 and CDR2: MDHEN, SYDVKM. CDR3 in amino acids: CASSFRSPSNQPQHF. Here the CDR3 DNA reads TGTGCCAGCAGTTTTCGTTCACCCAGCAATCAGCCCCAGCATTTT.

The chain links TRBV5-1 to TRBJ2-5; D remains ambiguous. Germline values: CDR1 SGHRS, CDR2 YFSETQ. This CDR3 is built from 15 residues. V was shortened by 2 bases and J by 5 bases, with 16 bases between the two germline ends. The CDR3 nucleotides read TGCGCCAGCAGCTTACCGAAGGGAAATGCGGAGACCCAGTACTTC. Protein product: CASSLPKGNAETQYF.

The chain combines TRBV6-1 with TRBJ2-7; 8 nucleotides match TRBD1. The ends lost 1 base at V and 3 bases at J; junction bases unmatched: 5. Germline-derived CDR1 and CDR2 are MNHNS and SASEGT. The CDR3 is made up of 15 amino acids. The CDR3 bases are TGTGCCAGCAGTGAAGGCTGGACAGGGAGCTACGAGCAGTACTTC. Its translation is CASSEGWTGSYEQYF.

This clone was picked up a small number of times. J is TRBJ2-2 and V is TRBV28, with D possibly being TRBD1 or TRBD2 (5 bases each). The CDR3 length is 15 residues. Looked up from germline, CDR1 is MDHEN and CDR2 is SYDVKM. V lost 10 bases and J 0 bases, leaving 15 bases between the germline ends. The DNA for the CDR3 is TGTGCCACCAAGGAAGGGGACGCGAACACCGGGGAGCTGTTTTTT. Its protein is CATKEGDANTGELFF.

V usage is TRBV20-1 and J usage is TRBJ2-7, with D unresolved. This CDR3 is 11 amino acids long. Germline loops: CDR1 DFQATT, CDR2 SNEGSKA (reference sequence). Deletions cut 4 bases from V and 3 bases from J, with 7 bases between. This chain's CDR3 is CSATQFYEQYV. CDR3 coding DNA: TGCAGTGCTACACAGTTCTACGAGCAGTACGTC.

The chain joins TRBV6-5 to TRBJ1-2, with D possibly being TRBD1 (6 bases). The V gene lost 2 bases and the J gene lost 8 bases, with 15 bases spanning the gap. The CDR3 contains 14 residues. The germline V gene encodes CDR1 MNHEY and CDR2 SVGAGI. The CDR3 DNA reads as TGTGCCAGCAGTTACGGGGGGCAAACGGGAGGCTACACCTTC. Protein product: CASSYGGQTGGYTF.

This clone was seen a handful of times. This chain joins TRBV28 and TRBJ2-6; a weak D match, TRBD2 (6 bases). V lost 11 bases and J 2 bases, leaving 7 bases between the germline ends. Germline values: CDR1 MDHEN, CDR2 SYDVKM. CDR3 length: 12 residues. This CDR3 reads CAGGTGANVLTF. In DNA, the CDR3 is TGTGCCGGAGGGACTGGGGCCAACGTCCTGACTTTC. Using reference TRBV28 and TRBJ2-6 for the parts outside the CDR3, the full variable domain is DVKVTQSSRYLVKRTGEKVFLECVQDMDHENMFWYRQDPGLGLRLIYFSYDVKMKEKGDIPEGYSVSREKKERFSLILESASTNQTSMYLCAGGTGANVLTFGAGSRLTVL.

The V and J genes are TRBV27 and TRBJ2-5; no clear D. V was trimmed by 4 bases and J by 3 bases, leaving 9 bases between them. Germline-derived CDR1 and CDR2 are MNHEY and SMNVEV (reference sequence). The CDR3 length is 13 residues. DNA of the CDR3: TGTGCCAGCAGTTACGGGCGAAAAGAGACCCAGTACTTC. This encodes CASSYGRKETQYF.

V is TRBV27 and J is TRBJ2-2, with D tentatively TRBD1 (5 bases). Germline V gene data show CDR1 as MNHEY and CDR2 as SMNVEV (reference sequence). V lost 4 bases and J lost 0, with 9 bases in between. The CDR3 runs to 15 residues. CDR3 DNA: TGTGCCAGCAGTTCCGGACAACCGAACACCGGGGAGCTGTTTTTT. Its protein product is CASSSGQPNTGELFF.

This clone was picked up a small number of times. The J gene is TRBJ1-5, the V gene TRBV2; weak D call: TRBD1 (5 bases). V was cut by 8 bases and J by 0 bases, with 11 bases left in between. The CDR3 consists of 14 residues. Looked up from germline, CDR1 is SNHLY and CDR2 is FYNNEI. The CDR3 nucleotides are TGTGCCAGCTCCAGGGAGAATAGCAATCAGCCCCAGCATTTT. As protein: CASSRENSNQPQHF.

This chain's CDR3 is CASAPRDRVAPGANVLTF. The CDR3 bases are TGTGCCAGTGCGCCCCGGGACAGGGTGGCCCCTGGGGCCAACGTCCTGACTTTC. The rearrangement uses TRBV19 and TRBJ2-6; TRBD1 agrees at 9 bases. V shed 8 bases, J shed 2 bases, and the junction held 13 bases outside the gene matches. The CDR3 is 18 amino acids. The germline V gene has CDR1 LNHDA and CDR2 SQIVND (reference sequence).

The count of this clone is one. The V call is TRBV27, the J call TRBJ2-3; D is uncertain. This CDR3 has 11 residues. Per the germline V gene, CDR1 is MNHEY and CDR2 is SMNVEV (reference sequence). V was clipped by 7 bases and J by 5 bases, with 7 bases between them. The CDR3 sequence is CASKWGDTQYF. In nucleotides, the CDR3 is TGTGCCAGCAAGTGGGGAGATACGCAGTATTTT.

This rearrangement joins TRBV4-1 to TRBJ1-5; D may be TRBD1 (6 bases). V gave up 1 base and J gave up 2 bases, with 15 bases separating them. This CDR3 spans 17 amino acids. Germline CDR1 MGHRA, CDR2 YSYEKL. CDR3 bases: TGCGCCAGCAGCCAAGTTTCGGGGGCGCCGGGCAATCAGCCCCAGCATTTT. Protein product: CASSQVSGAPGNQPQHF.

This chain connects TRBV7-2 to TRBJ1-2; 12 bases agree with TRBD1. V lost 1 base, J lost 5 bases, and 11 bases stayed unmatched. CDR3 length: 18 amino acids. Germline V gene lookup returns CDR1 SGHTA and CDR2 FQGNSA. As DNA, the CDR3 is TGTGCCAGCAGCTTAGTGTCTGGGACAGGGGGCGCAGGGTATGGCTACACCTTC. Its protein product is CASSLVSGTGGAGYGYTF.

V and J are TRBV6-1 and TRBJ1-5; D perhaps matches TRBD1 (6 bases). Germline lookup yields CDR1 MNHNS and CDR2 SASEGT. Trimming removed 6 bases from V and 0 bases from J, with 12 bases in between. The CDR3 is 15 residues long. DNA of the CDR3: TGTGCCAGCAGCGGACAGATTAATAGCAATCAGCCCCAGCATTTT. Its translation is CASSGQINSNQPQHF.